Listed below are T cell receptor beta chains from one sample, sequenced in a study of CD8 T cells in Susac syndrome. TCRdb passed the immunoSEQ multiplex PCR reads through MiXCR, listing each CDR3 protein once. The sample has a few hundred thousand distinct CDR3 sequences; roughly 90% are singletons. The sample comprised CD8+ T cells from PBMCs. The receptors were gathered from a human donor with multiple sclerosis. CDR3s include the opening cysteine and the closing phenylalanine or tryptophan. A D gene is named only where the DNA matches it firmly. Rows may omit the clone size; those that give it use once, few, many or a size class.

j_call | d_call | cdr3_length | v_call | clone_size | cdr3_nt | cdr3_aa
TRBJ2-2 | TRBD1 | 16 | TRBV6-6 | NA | TGTGCCAGCAGTTACTCTAGGACAGGGATTACCGGGGAGCTGTTTTTT | CASSYSRTGITGELFF
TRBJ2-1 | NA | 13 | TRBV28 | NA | TGTGCCAGCAGCCATAGGGGAAACAATGAGCAGTTCTTC | CASSHRGNNEQFF
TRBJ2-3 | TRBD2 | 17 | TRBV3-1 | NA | TGTGCCAGCAGCCAGTCTAGCGGGAGTTTCGGGGCAGATACGCAGTATTTT | CASSQSSGSFGADTQYF
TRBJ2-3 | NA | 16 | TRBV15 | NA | TGTGCCACCAGCAGAGGAGCTCCGACTAGTGAGGATACGCAGTATTTT | CATSRGAPTSEDTQYF
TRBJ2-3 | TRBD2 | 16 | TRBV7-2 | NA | TGTGCCAGCAGCTTACTCCTAGCGGGTAGCACAGATACGCAGTATTTT | CASSLLLAGSTDTQYF
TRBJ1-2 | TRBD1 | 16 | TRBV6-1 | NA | TGTGCCAGCAGTGATTCTGGGGGACAGCATTACTATGGCTACACCTTC | CASSDSGGQHYYGYTF
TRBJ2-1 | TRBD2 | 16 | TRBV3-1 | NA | TGTGCCAGCAGCTTCTGGACTAGCGAGGGCTACAATGAGCAGTTCTTC | CASSFWTSEGYNEQFF
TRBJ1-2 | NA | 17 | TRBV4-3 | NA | TGCGCCAGCAGCCAAGAAGAGTGGTCCAGTAAAAACTATGGCTACACCTTC | CASSQEEWSSKNYGYTF
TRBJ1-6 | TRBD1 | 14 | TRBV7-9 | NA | TGTGCCAGCAGCTTAGGGACAGGGGATTCACCCCTCCACTTT | CASSLGTGDSPLHF
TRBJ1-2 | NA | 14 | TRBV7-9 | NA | TGTGCCAGCAGCTTAGACACAGCAAACTATGGCTACACCTTC | CASSLDTANYGYTF
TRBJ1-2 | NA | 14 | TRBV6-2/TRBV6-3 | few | TGTGCCAGCAGAGGGGTCGAGGGGTTTGATGGCTACACCTTC | CASRGVEGFDGYTF
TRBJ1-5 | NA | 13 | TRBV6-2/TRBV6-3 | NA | TGTGCCAGCAGTTACTCGACTAATCAGCCCCAGCATTTT | CASSYSTNQPQHF
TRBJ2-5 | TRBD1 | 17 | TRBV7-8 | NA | TGTGCCAGCAGCTTAGCGGAAGATAGGGGGCAGCAAGAGACCCAGTACTTC | CASSLAEDRGQQETQYF
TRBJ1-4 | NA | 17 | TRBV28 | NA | TGTGCCAGCAGCCTATCGGGGCAGCCTGGGCCTAATGAAAAACTGTTTTTT | CASSLSGQPGPNEKLFF
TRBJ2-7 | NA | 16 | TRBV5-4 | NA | TGTGCCAGCAGCTTGGGCCGGGACTTAGAGTCCTACGAGCAGTACTTC | CASSLGRDLESYEQYF
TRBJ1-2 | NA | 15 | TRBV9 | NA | TGTGCCAGCAGCGTAGGACAGCAGGCTAACTATGGCTACACCTTC | CASSVGQQANYGYTF
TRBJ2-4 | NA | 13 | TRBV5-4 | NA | TGTGCCAGCAGGACCCCGGAGAGGAACATTCAGTACTTC | CASRTPERNIQYF
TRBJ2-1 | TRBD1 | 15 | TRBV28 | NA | TGTGCCAGCAGTTTTCGGACAGGGGGCGAGAATGAGCAGTTCTTC | CASSFRTGGENEQFF
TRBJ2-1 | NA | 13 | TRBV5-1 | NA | TGCGCCAGCAGCTTAAGTGGCCTAGCGGAGCAGTTCTTC | CASSLSGLAEQFF
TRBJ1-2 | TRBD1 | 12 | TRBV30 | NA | TGTGCCTGGGATGCAGGGGGCTATGGCTACACCTTC | CAWDAGGYGYTF
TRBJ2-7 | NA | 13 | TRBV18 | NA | TGTGCCAGCTCACCACCGGAACAGTTCGAGCAGTACTTC | CASSPPEQFEQYF
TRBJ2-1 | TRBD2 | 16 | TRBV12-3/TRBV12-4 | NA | TGTGCCAGCAGTCCGATTAGCGGGAAAAACTACAATGAGCAGTTCTTC | CASSPISGKNYNEQFF
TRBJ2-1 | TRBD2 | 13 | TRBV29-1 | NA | TGCAGCGCCAGGACTAGTGGATTCAATGAGCAGTTCTTC | CSARTSGFNEQFF
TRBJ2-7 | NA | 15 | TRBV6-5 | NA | TGTGCCAGCAGTCAGAGCCCCTATACGACCTACGAGCAGTACTTC | CASSQSPYTTYEQYF
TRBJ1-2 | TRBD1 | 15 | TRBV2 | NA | TGTGCCAGCAGTGCGGACAGGACTTCTAACTATGGCTACACCTTC | CASSADRTSNYGYTF
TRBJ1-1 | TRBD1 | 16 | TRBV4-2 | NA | TGTGCCAGCAGCCAAGAAGAGGGGGCTTTGAACACTGAAGCTTTCTTT | CASSQEEGALNTEAFF
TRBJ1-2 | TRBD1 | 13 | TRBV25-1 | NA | TGTGCCACCTACGGACAGGGACTCTATGGCTACACCTTC | CATYGQGLYGYTF
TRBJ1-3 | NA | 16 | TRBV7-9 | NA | TGTGCCAGCAGCTTTTTGGACCCCCGCTCTGGAAACACCATATATTTT | CASSFLDPRSGNTIYF
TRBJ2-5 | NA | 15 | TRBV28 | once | TGTGCCAGCAGTACACTAGCAGAGTACCAAGAGACCCAGTACTTC | CASSTLAEYQETQYF
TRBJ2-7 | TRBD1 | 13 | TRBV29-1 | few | TGCAGCGTCTTGGGACAGGGGGGTGTCGAGCAGTACTTC | CSVLGQGGVEQYF
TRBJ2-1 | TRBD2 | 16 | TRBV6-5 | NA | TGTGCCAGCAGTTCGACTACTAGCGGGGTAAACAATGAGCAGTTCTTC | CASSSTTSGVNNEQFF
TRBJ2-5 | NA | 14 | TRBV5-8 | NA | TGTGCCAGCAGCTTGAGGTCAGATGAAGAGACCCAGTACTTC | CASSLRSDEETQYF
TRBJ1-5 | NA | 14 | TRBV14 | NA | TGTGCCAGCAGCCAAGTGGGAAGCAATCAGCCCCAGCATTTT | CASSQVGSNQPQHF
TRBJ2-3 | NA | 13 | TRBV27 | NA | TGTGCCAGCAGTTTATCCCTCACAGATACGCAGTATTTT | CASSLSLTDTQYF
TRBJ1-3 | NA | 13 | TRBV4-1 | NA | TGCGCCAGCAGCCCTGTGCTCGGAAACACCATATATTTT | CASSPVLGNTIYF
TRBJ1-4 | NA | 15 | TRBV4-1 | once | TGCGCCAGCAGCCTCGCCCATGCAACTAATGAAAAACTGTTTTTT | CASSLAHATNEKLFF
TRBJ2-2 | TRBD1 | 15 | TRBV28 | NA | TGTGCCAGCAGTTTCGGGACAGACAACACCGGGGAGCTGTTTTTT | CASSFGTDNTGELFF
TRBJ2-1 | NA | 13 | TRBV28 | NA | TGTGCCAGCAGTTTCCGGATAACGAATGAGCAGTTCTTC | CASSFRITNEQFF
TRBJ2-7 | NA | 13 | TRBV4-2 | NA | TGTGCCAGCAGCCAGGGGGGGCTAGTCGAGCAGTACTTC | CASSQGGLVEQYF
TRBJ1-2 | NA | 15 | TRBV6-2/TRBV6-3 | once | TGTGCCAGCAGTTACCCGGGGAGCCGGGACTATGGCTACACCTTC | CASSYPGSRDYGYTF
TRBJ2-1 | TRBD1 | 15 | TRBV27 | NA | TGTGCCAGCAGTTTACTACAGGGGCGCGCGAATGAGCAGTTCTTC | CASSLLQGRANEQFF
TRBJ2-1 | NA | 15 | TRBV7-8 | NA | TGTGCCAGCAGCTTAGCTCCGGGACACCTAAATGAGCAGTTCTTC | CASSLAPGHLNEQFF
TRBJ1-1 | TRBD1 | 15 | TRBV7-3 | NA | TGTGCCAGCAGCTTAGGGGCAGGGGGCGCAGAAGAAGCTTTCTTT | CASSLGAGGAEEAFF
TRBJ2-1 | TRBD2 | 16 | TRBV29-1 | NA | TGCAGCGTTGAAGATCCTAGCGGGAGGAGGTTAGGTGAGCAGTTCTTC | CSVEDPSGRRLGEQFF
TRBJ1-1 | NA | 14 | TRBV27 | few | TGTGCCAGCAGTTTATCGGGCGTTAACACTGAAGCTTTCTTT | CASSLSGVNTEAFF
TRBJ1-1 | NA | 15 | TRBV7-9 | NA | TGTGCCAGCAGCTTAGCGCTGCCAAAGAACACTGAAGCTTTCTTT | CASSLALPKNTEAFF
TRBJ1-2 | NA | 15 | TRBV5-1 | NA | TGCGCCAGCAGCTCAAGCTCGGGGGGCGCTTATGGCTACACCTTC | CASSSSSGGAYGYTF
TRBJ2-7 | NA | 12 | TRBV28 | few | TGTGCCAGCAGTCCCGACATCTACGAGCAGTACTTC | CASSPDIYEQYF
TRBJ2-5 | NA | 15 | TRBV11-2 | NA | TGTGCCAGCTATCCCTGGCAGGGGGGGACAGAGACCCAGTACTTC | CASYPWQGGTETQYF
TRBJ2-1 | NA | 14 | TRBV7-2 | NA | TGTGCCAGCAGCTTAGAGGGTTACTACAATGAGCAGTTCTTC | CASSLEGYYNEQFF
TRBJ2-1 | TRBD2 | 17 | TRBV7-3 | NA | TGTGCCAGCAGCTTAACGGGGACTAGCGGGTTTTACAATGAGCAGTTCTTC | CASSLTGTSGFYNEQFF
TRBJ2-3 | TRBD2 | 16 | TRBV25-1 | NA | TGTGCCAGCAGTGAACTCCCGGCTAGCGGGGGGTATACGCAGTATTTT | CASSELPASGGYTQYF
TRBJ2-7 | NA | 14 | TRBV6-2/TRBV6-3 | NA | TGTGCCAGCAGTTATACCTCCGGAGCCTACGAGCAGTACTTC | CASSYTSGAYEQYF
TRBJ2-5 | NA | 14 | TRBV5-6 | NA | TGTGCCAGCAGCCAGAGACAGGCACAAGAGACCCAGTACTTC | CASSQRQAQETQYF
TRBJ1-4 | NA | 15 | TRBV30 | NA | TGTGCCTGGAGTGGGGAGAGTTCAGGTTATGAAAAACTGTTTTTT | CAWSGESSGYEKLFF
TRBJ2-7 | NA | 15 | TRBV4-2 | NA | TGTGCCAGCAGCCAAGAGTTGGAAGGGTCCTACGAGCAGTACTTC | CASSQELEGSYEQYF
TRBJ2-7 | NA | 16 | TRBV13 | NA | TGTGCCAGCAGTTTCCGAAGTCAGGGGCCACAGTACGAGCAGTACTTC | CASSFRSQGPQYEQYF
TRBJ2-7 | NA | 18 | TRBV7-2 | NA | TGTGCCAGCAGCTTAGCGGGGCGGGGACGGCGGAGCTCCTACGAGCAGTACTTC | CASSLAGRGRRSSYEQYF
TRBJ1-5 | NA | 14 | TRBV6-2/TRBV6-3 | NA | TGTGCCAGCAGTTACGGTCGGGGTAACCAGCCCCAGCATTTT | CASSYGRGNQPQHF
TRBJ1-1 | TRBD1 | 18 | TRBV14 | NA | TGTGCCAGCAGCCAAGCAGGGGGCCCTTTAGTGTATGACACTGAAGCTTTCTTT | CASSQAGGPLVYDTEAFF